Listed below are T cell receptor beta chains from one sample, sequenced in a study of tumor and adjacent non-tumor tissue in lung cancer. TCRdb independently ran MiXCR on the multiplex PCR reads; one entry per CDR3 protein. The profile covers approximately 140,000 distinct CDR3 sequences, with around 65% appearing a single time and about 20% taken by the ten largest. What was sequenced was lung tumor tissue. The receptors originated from a man in his sixties with small cell lung cancer. Both conserved end residues are part of each CDR3. The D gene is left open where the match is weak. Clone size is given for some rows only: seen once, a few or many times, or a class if the clone is expanded.

TRBJ2-1 TRBD2 . TRBV11-3 CTSSLEASGNEQFF TGTACCAGCAGCTTGGAGGCTAGCGGCAATGAGCAGTTCTTC
TRBJ2-5 . once TRBV29-1 CSVEETVRETQYF TGCAGCGTTGAGGAGACAGTCCGAGAGACCCAGTACTTC
TRBJ2-7 . . TRBV20-1 CSASSRTYEQYF TGCAGTGCTAGTAGCAGGACCTACGAGCAGTACTTC
TRBJ1-5 . . TRBV19 CASKSGTTNQPQHF TGTGCCAGTAAATCGGGAACAACCAATCAGCCCCAGCATTTT
TRBJ2-3 TRBD1 many TRBV6-2/TRBV6-3 CASRALPGQGARNTQYF TGTGCCAGCAGAGCCTTGCCGGGACAGGGGGCGCGAAATACGCAGTATTTT
TRBJ1-1 TRBD1 . TRBV12-3/TRBV12-4 CASRQDRANTEAFF TGTGCCAGCAGGCAGGACAGGGCGAACACTGAAGCTTTCTTT
TRBJ2-1 . . TRBV20-1 CSASGGHLGPGEQFF TGCAGTGCTAGTGGGGGACACCTAGGGCCGGGAGAGCAGTTCTTC
TRBJ2-5 . few TRBV7-8 CASSWGMQETQYF TGTGCCAGCAGCTGGGGAATGCAAGAGACCCAGTACTTC
TRBJ2-3 . . TRBV5-6 CASSLALDTDTQYF TGTGCCAGCAGCTTGGCACTAGACACAGATACGCAATATTTT
TRBJ2-5 . . TRBV20-1 CSANDPWGTQYF TGCAGTGCTAACGACCCCTGGGGCACCCAATACTTC
TRBJ1-2 . few TRBV18 CASSPGFGYTF TGTGCCAGCTCACCGGGCTTTGGCTACACCTTC
TRBJ2-7 . . TRBV11-2 CTSSRVPYEQYF TGTACCAGCAGTCGGGTTCCCTACGAACAGTACTTC
TRBJ2-7 . . TRBV11-1 CASTGQSYEQYF TGTGCCAGCACAGGACAATCCTACGAGCAGTACTTC
TRBJ2-2 . . TRBV14 CVSSRREGLANTGELFF TGTGTCAGCAGCCGCCGCGAGGGGTTAGCGAACACCGGGGAGCTGTTTTTT
TRBJ2-3 . . TRBV10-2 CASSEGGLTDTQYF TGCGCCAGCAGTGAGGGGGGTCTCACAGATACGCAGTATTTT
TRBJ1-1 . few TRBV20-1 CSARGHGGTEAFF TGCAGTGCTAGAGGTCATGGGGGGACTGAAGCTTTCTTT
TRBJ2-1 . many TRBV11-2 CASSLVRGQNEQFF TGTGCCAGCAGCTTAGTGCGTGGTCAAAATGAGCAGTTCTTC
TRBJ2-3 TRBD2 . TRBV20-1 CSARDGRAFFLDTHYF TGCAGTGCTAGAGATGGGAGGGCCTTTTTTTTAGATACGCATTATTTT
TRBJ1-1 TRBD1 . TRBV2 CASRFPGQGASNTEAFF TGTGCCAGCAGATTTCCGGGACAGGGGGCCTCGAACACTGAAGCTTTCTTT
TRBJ2-7 TRBD2 . TRBV29-1 CSVEERWLAGGRTSYEQYF TGTAGCGTTGAAGAGAGGTGGCTAGCGGGAGGCCGAACCTCCTACGAGCAGTACTTC
TRBJ1-4 . . TRBV11-3 CASSLVPGEKLFF TGTGCCAGCAGCTTAGTGCCCGGTGAAAAACTGTTTTTT
TRBJ1-3 . . TRBV5-6 CASSLEMGMGGNTIYF TGTGCCAGCAGCTTGGAAATGGGTATGGGTGGAAACACCATATATTTT
TRBJ2-3 . once TRBV28 CASRPWRSGWAYTQYF TGTGCCAGCAGGCCCTGGAGGAGCGGGTGGGCATATACGCAGTATTTT
TRBJ1-5 TRBD1 once TRBV20-1 CSDSTGGRGTQPQQF TGCAGTGATAGTACAGGGGGAAGGGGTACCCAGCCCCAGCAATTT
TRBJ2-3 . . TRBV11-3 CASRGTESGSPTDTQYF TGTGCCAGTAGAGGAACAGAGAGCGGTTCCCCCACAGATACGCAGTATTTT
TRBJ1-6 . . TRBV29-1 CSVAPDFNSPLHF TGCAGCGTTGCCCCGGACTTTAATTCACCCCTCCACTTT
TRBJ2-7 . . TRBV12-3/TRBV12-4 CASSYGNGTLAYEQYF TGTGCCAGCAGTTACGGCAACGGGACCCTTGCCTACGAGCAGTACTTC
TRBJ2-4 TRBD1 few TRBV6-1 CASSERTGKNIQYF TGTGCCAGCAGTGAAAGGACAGGCAAAAACATTCAGTACTTC
TRBJ2-1 TRBD2 . TRBV11-3 CSSSSRLAGGPYNDQFF TGTTCCAGCAGCTCGAGACTAGCGGGAGGGCCCTACAATGACCAGTTCTTC
TRBJ2-7 TRBD1 once TRBV29-1 CSVRLGQGLEQYF TGCAGCGTCCGCCTAGGACAGGGCCTCGAGCAGTACTTC
TRBJ1-2 TRBD1 . TRBV6-1 CASRKTLGTGSNYGYTF TGTGCCAGTAGGAAAACTTTAGGGACAGGCTCTAACTATGGCTACACCTTC
TRBJ2-2 . many TRBV6-1 CASLGFKRTGELFF TGTGCCAGCCTAGGGTTCAAGCGCACCGGGGAGCTGTTTTTT
TRBJ2-1 . many TRBV6-5 CASSSRTPGKQFF TGTGCCAGCAGTTCCCGGACTCCCGGCAAGCAGTTCTTC
TRBJ2-7 . once TRBV7-9 CASGGAGSPSHEQYF TGTGCCAGCGGGGGAGCGGGCTCGCCTTCCCACGAGCAGTACTTC
TRBJ1-4 . few TRBV6-2/TRBV6-3 CASSLDSGEIEKLFF TGTGCCAGCAGTCTCGACTCCGGGGAGATTGAAAAACTGTTTTTT
TRBJ2-3 TRBD2 . TRBV11-3 CAKGFTSGSLDTQYF TGTGCCAAAGGCTTCACTAGCGGGAGTTTAGATACGCAGTATTTT
TRBJ2-3 . many TRBV29-1 CSVDPGYSADTQYF TGCAGCGTTGATCCAGGATATAGCGCAGATACGCAGTATTTT
TRBJ2-1 . . TRBV6-5 CASSYRRGVKQFF TGTGCCAGCAGTTATAGAAGAGGAGTTAAACAGTTCTTC
TRBJ1-4 TRBD1 . TRBV4-1 CASSQDGRGPNEKLFF TGCGCCAGCAGCCAAGATGGCAGGGGGCCCAATGAAAAACTCTTTTTT
TRBJ2-7 . . TRBV7-8 CASSLQGLNYEQYF TGTGCCAGCAGTCTCCAGGGCCTGAACTACGAGCAGTACTTC
TRBJ2-3 . many TRBV4-2 CASSQLDGDTQYF TGTGCCAGCAGCCAATTGGATGGAGATACGCAGTATTTT
TRBJ2-2 . many TRBV11-3 CASSPGLFSGTGELFF TGTGCCAGCAGCCCTGGCCTATTTAGTGGCACCGGGGAGCTGTTTTTT
TRBJ1-5 . . TRBV6-1 CASSDPGGDQPQHF TGTGCCAGCAGTGACCCGGGGGGCGATCAGCCACAGCATTTT
TRBJ1-3 TRBD1 many TRBV11-2 CASSSTGDSGNTIYF TGTGCCAGCAGCTCCACAGGGGACTCTGGAAACACCATATATTTT
TRBJ1-1 . . TRBV29-1 CSVETNADIEAFF TGCAGCGTTGAGACGAATGCGGACATTGAAGCTTTCTTT
TRBJ1-6 TRBD1 . TRBV28 CASSYRDRGNSPLHF TGTGCCAGCAGTTACCGGGACAGGGGAAATTCACCCCTCCACTTT
TRBJ1-1 TRBD1 . TRBV4-1 CASSQIGQGLATEAFF TGCGCCAGCAGCCAAATTGGACAGGGTCTGGCCACTGAAGCTTTCTTT
TRBJ1-2 . few TRBV6-5 CASSYQWGLNYGYTF TGTGCCAGCAGTTACCAATGGGGCCTTAACTATGGCTACACCTTC
TRBJ2-3 . . TRBV29-1 CSVESLQAIALDMQYF TGCAGCGTTGAATCCTTACAGGCTATCGCTTTAGATATGCAGTATTTT
TRBJ1-1 . many TRBV12-3/TRBV12-4 CASSLGQEQNTEAFF TGTGCCAGCAGTTTAGGTCAGGAACAGAACACTGAAGCTTTCTTT
TRBJ2-3 TRBD1 many TRBV28 CASSLRQGVDTQYF TGTGCCAGCAGTCTTCGACAGGGAGTGGATACGCAGTATTTT